The 25 T cell receptor beta chains presented below share a single source sample, sequenced in a study of blood T cell repertoires in COVID-19. The method was immunoSEQ multiplex PCR; TCRdb's version includes in-frame clones alone and lacks a portion of them. The table records 380,000 or so clones, around 84% of them present only once. The sequenced sample consisted of peripheral blood. These receptors came from a human donor with acute or convalescent COVID-19. The donor label of this sample is uncertain.

CDR3 loop: CASTASRANYGYTF. CDR3 sequence (DNA): TGTGCCAGCACTGCGAGCAGGGCCAACTATGGCTACACCTTC. The V gene is TRBV2, the J gene TRBJ1-2; tentative D call: TRBD1 (5 bases). The germline V gene has CDR1 SNHLY and CDR2 FYNNEI. V was clipped by 7 bases and J by 2 bases, with 14 bases between them. This CDR3 has 14 amino acids. Combining the CDR3 with reference TRBV2 and TRBJ1-2 gives the whole variable domain EPEVTQTPSHQVTQMGQEVILRCVPISNHLYFYWYRQILGQKVEFLVSFYNNEISEKSEIFDDQFSVERPDGSNFTLKIRSTKLEDSAMYFCASTASRANYGYTFGSGTRLTVV.

The chain joins TRBV18 to TRBJ2-3; D is ambiguous. Germline values: CDR1 KGHSH, CDR2 LQKENI. Between the trimmed V and J ends, which lost 1 base and 2 bases, there was a span of 7 bases. The CDR3 is made up of 14 amino acids. The CDR3 DNA follows: TGTGCCAGCTCACCACAACAGCTCACAGATACGCAGTATTTT. Its protein product is CASSPQQLTDTQYF. The entire variable domain, with the rest obtained from reference TRBV18 and TRBJ2-3, is as follows: NAGVMQNPRHLVRRRGQEARLRCSPMKGHSHVYWYRQLPEEGLKFMVYLQKENIIDESGMPKERFSAEFPKEGPSILRIQQVVRGDSAAYFCASSPQQLTDTQYFGPGTRLTVL.

The gene calls are TRBV25-1 and TRBJ1-1; D ambiguous. The V and J ends lost 4 bases and 0 bases respectively, with 9 bases between them. CDR3 length: 14 residues. Per the germline V gene, CDR1 is MGHDK and CDR2 is SYGVNS. The CDR3 loop reads CASSARHMNTEAFF. For the CDR3, the DNA is TGTGCCAGCAGTGCAAGACACATGAACACTGAAGCTTTCTTT.

The V call is TRBV10-3, the J call TRBJ1-2; D is perhaps TRBD1 (5 bases). The CDR3 runs 12 residues. V shed 10 bases and J shed 2 bases, with 11 bases lying between them. Germline-derived CDR1 and CDR2 are ENHRY and SYGVKD. CDR3 residues: CATSPGNYGYTF. DNA for the CDR3: TGTGCCACCTCTCCAGGGAACTATGGCTACACCTTC.

The rearrangement links TRBV14 to TRBJ1-1; TRBD1 agrees at 7 bases. Germline V lookup: CDR1 SGHDN, CDR2 FVKESK. With 4 bases clipped from V and 1 base from J, the junction kept 6 bases outside the gene matches. The CDR3 totals 15 residues. CDR3 coding DNA: TGTGCCAGCAGCCCGAACAGGGGACCGAACACTGAAGCTTTCTTT. Its protein is CASSPNRGPNTEAFF.

The chain recombines TRBV15 with TRBJ1-3; D remains unclear. In germline, CDR1 is LNHNV, CDR2 YYDKDF (reference sequence). Trimming shortened V by 6 bases and J by 0 bases, and 9 bases separated the two germline ends. There are 14 residues in the CDR3. The CDR3 is CATSRGYSGNTIYF. The DNA of the CDR3 is TGTGCCACCAGTCGGGGTTACTCTGGAAACACCATATATTTT.

The V gene is TRBV25-1, the J gene TRBJ2-4, with 9 positions matching TRBD2. CDR3 size: 15 residues. Trimming took 3 bases from V and 3 from J; bases not matched to a gene: 3. Germline assignment: CDR1 MGHDK and CDR2 SYGVNS. CDR3 residues: CASSEGSGGKNIQYF. DNA of the CDR3: TGTGCCAGCAGTGAGGGTAGCGGGGGCAAAAACATTCAGTACTTC.

The J gene is TRBJ1-1, the V gene TRBV6-5; D ambiguous. Germline CDR1 reads MNHEY; CDR2 reads SVGAGI. Trimming cost V 6 bases and J 4 bases, with 15 bases left between them. The CDR3 contains 14 residues. The CDR3 coding sequence is TGTGCCAGCAGGATTGGAGGGTCGGGCACTGAAGCTTTCTTT. This codes for CASRIGGSGTEAFF.

This clone was seen more than once but under ten times. V gene TRBV6-2 or TRBV6-3 combines with J gene TRBJ2-1; possible D gene TRBD2, 6 bases. This CDR3 has 12 residues. CDR1 and CDR2 from the germline V gene are MNHEY and SVGEGT. V was cut by 5 bases and J by 6 bases, with 8 bases left in between. CDR3 region: CASSGDSNEQFF. CDR3 sequence (DNA): TGTGCCAGCAGTGGGGACTCCAATGAGCAGTTCTTC.

This clone was observed once. The V and J genes are TRBV15 and TRBJ1-6, with D unresolved. This CDR3 is 13 amino acids long. CDR1 LNHNV and CDR2 YYDKDF come from the germline V gene (reference sequence). With 7 bases removed from V and 2 bases from J, the gap between germline ends came to 6 bases. The CDR3 DNA sequence: TGTGCCACCACCACAGCCTATAATTCACCCCTCCACTTT. Amino acids: CATTTAYNSPLHF. Variable domain in full (rest from reference TRBV15 and TRBJ1-6): DAMVIQNPRYQVTQFGKPVTLSCSQTLNHNVMYWYQQKSSQAPKLLFHYYDKDFNNEADTPDNFQSRRPNTSFCFLDIRSPGLGDTAMYLCATTTAYNSPLHFGNGTRLTVT.

The rearrangement joins TRBV5-1 to TRBJ2-1; D remains unclear. The V gene's germline CDR1 is SGHRS and CDR2 YFSETQ. V lost 4 bases and J lost 7, with 15 bases in between. The CDR3 contains 14 residues. DNA for the CDR3: TGCGCCAGCAGCCTCGGTCTTTTCGGGAATGAGCAGTTCTTC. It is translated as CASSLGLFGNEQFF.

The rearrangement uses TRBV27 and TRBJ1-4; 7 bases fit TRBD1. This CDR3 has 16 amino acids. Germline values: CDR1 MNHEY, CDR2 SMNVEV (reference sequence). J was trimmed by 2 bases and V by 3 bases; bases with no gene match: 6. CDR3 nucleotides: TGTGCCAGCAGTTTGGCAGGGGGGTCTACTAATGAAAAACTGTTTTTT. It is translated as CASSLAGGSTNEKLFF. Full variable domain (outside the CDR3, taken from reference TRBV27 and TRBJ1-4): EAQVTQNPRYLITVTGKKLTVTCSQNMNHEYMSWYRQDPGLGLRQIYYSMNVEVTDKGDVPEGYKVSRKEKRNFPLILESPSPNQTSLYFCASSLAGGSTNEKLFFGSGTQLSVL.

The rearrangement joins TRBV7-6 to TRBJ1-5; 8 positions agree with TRBD1. V gave up 5 bases and J gave up 4 bases; unmatched junction bases: 7. Germline V gene data show CDR1 as SGHVS and CDR2 as FNYEAQ. The CDR3 runs 15 residues. In DNA, the CDR3 is TGTGCCAGCAGCCAGGGGACAGGTCGGAATCAGCCCCAGCATTTT. Encoded protein: CASSQGTGRNQPQHF.

The V gene is TRBV5-1, the J gene TRBJ2-7; D is unclear. Trimming left V 7 bases short and J 6 bases short, with 17 bases between. Germline V gene data show CDR1 as SGHRS and CDR2 as YFSETQ. This CDR3 has 13 residues. For the CDR3, the DNA is TGCGCCAGCGCGCGTGGCTCGAAGCGCGAGCAGTACTTC. Its protein product is CASARGSKREQYF.

The chain couples TRBV11-2 to TRBJ2-7; TRBD2 might be the D (6 bases). The germline gives CDR1 SGHAT, CDR2 FQNNGV. This CDR3 is 14 amino acids long. Trimming removed 0 bases from V and 3 bases from J, with 9 bases in between. Here the CDR3 reads CASSLDWRGYEQYF. CDR3 nucleotides: TGTGCCAGCAGCTTAGATTGGAGGGGCTACGAGCAGTACTTC.

The chain couples TRBV30 to TRBJ1-5; D is uncertain. The CDR3 is made up of 16 amino acids. V was shortened by 0 bases and J by 0 bases, with 12 bases between the two germline ends. Per the germline V gene, CDR1 is GTSNPN and CDR2 is SVGIG (reference sequence). DNA of the CDR3: TGTGCCTGGAGTGTGAAGACGGGAAATAGCAATCAGCCCCAGCATTTT. Its translation: CAWSVKTGNSNQPQHF.

This clone was recorded only once. The V call is TRBV27, the J call TRBJ2-3; 9 bases map to TRBD2. The CDR3 is 16 residues long. V shed 7 bases, J shed 1 base, and the junction held 9 bases outside the gene matches. Germline V gene lookup returns CDR1 MNHEY and CDR2 SMNVEV (reference sequence). The CDR3 region has the DNA TGTGCCAGCAAAGTTTATAGCGGGAGACGCACAGATACGCAGTATTTT. It is translated as CASKVYSGRRTDTQYF.

This clone was observed many times. The chain couples TRBV27 to TRBJ2-1, with 10 bases identical to TRBD2. Germline-derived CDR1 and CDR2 are MNHEY and SMNVEV (reference sequence). Trimming cost V 6 bases and J 15 bases; bases outside gene matches: 8. The CDR3 has 12 amino acids. The CDR3, as DNA: TGTGCCAGCAGACCTAGCGGGGGTAATGTGTTCTTC. Its translation: CASRPSGGNVFF.

This CDR3 reads CASSPGLAMGSYNEQFF. CDR3 sequence (DNA): TGTGCCAGCAGCCCAGGACTAGCAATGGGGTCCTACAATGAGCAGTTCTTC. The V gene is TRBV7-8, the J gene TRBJ2-1, with TRBD2 matching 8 bases. Unmatched junction bases numbered 10, after V lost 5 bases and J lost 1 base. Germline CDR1 reads SGHVS; CDR2 reads FQNEAQ. The CDR3 consists of 17 residues.

This sequence joins TRBV5-1 and TRBJ2-1; 14 nucleotides agree with TRBD2. CDR1 and CDR2 (germline): SGHRS, YFSETQ. V gave up 3 bases and J gave up 4 bases; unmatched junction bases: 3. The CDR3 covers 16 residues. CDR3 protein: CASSSGLAGGYNEQFF. Here the CDR3 DNA reads TGCGCCAGCAGCTCCGGACTAGCGGGAGGATACAATGAGCAGTTCTTC.

The chain combines TRBV5-1 with TRBJ1-1; 8 nucleotides align to TRBD1. Germline loops: CDR1 SGHRS, CDR2 YFSETQ. V was pared by 4 bases and J by 2 bases, with 1 base of the junction left unmatched. The CDR3 has 13 residues. CDR3 sequence reads: CASSDRGNTEAFF. The CDR3 nucleotides are TGCGCCAGCAGCGACAGGGGTAACACTGAAGCTTTCTTT.

The genes are TRBV28 and TRBJ1-6; TRBD1 agrees at 11 bases. The CDR3 sequence is 14 residues long. CDR1 MDHEN and CDR2 SYDVKM come from the germline V gene. The trim removed 6 bases at V and 7 bases at J, leaving 2 bases unmatched. The CDR3 region is CASSRTGGNSPLHF. The DNA for the CDR3 is TGTGCCAGCAGCCGGACAGGGGGCAATTCACCCCTCCACTTT.

CDR3 amino acids: CASGSRAGVNEQYF. The CDR3 DNA follows: TGTGCCAGCGGATCTAGAGCGGGAGTAAACGAGCAGTACTTC. The rearrangement links TRBV12-1 to TRBJ2-7; the D call TRBD2 from the table was never checked on the DNA. TRBV12-1 is designated a pseudogene. The CDR3 has 14 residues.

The chain recombines TRBV18 with TRBJ1-1, with D possibly matching TRBD1 (5 bases). This CDR3 comprises 18 residues. Germline V gives CDR1 KGHSH, CDR2 LQKENI. V lost 1 base to trimming and J lost 4 bases, with 22 bases between them. The CDR3 loop is CASSPQDWTLSGGTEAFF. The CDR3 DNA sequence: TGTGCCAGCTCACCACAAGATTGGACTCTCTCGGGGGGCACTGAAGCTTTCTTT.

The rearrangement uses TRBV6-1 and TRBJ2-7; D unresolved. The V end was cut by 0 bases, the J end by 1 base, with 4 bases between. This CDR3 region has 13 residues. Germline V gives CDR1 MNHNS, CDR2 SASEGT. The CDR3 region is CASSEAGSYEQYF. The CDR3 coding sequence is TGTGCCAGCAGTGAAGCCGGGTCCTACGAGCAGTACTTC.